This T cell receptor beta chain was profiled in a study of cytomegalovirus exposure and HLA in healthy donors. The PCR made use of 60 Vbeta and 13 Jbeta primers. Method: immunoSEQ multiplex PCR; TCRdb's copy keeps in-frame clones and lacks some. The table has some 180,000 clones, around 80% seen once; the top ten hold approximately 1.3%. CDR1 is MNHEY and CDR2 is SVGAGI in the germline V gene. The ends were cut back, 6 bases at V and 10 bases at J, with 13 bases in the middle. This CDR3 spans 13 amino acids. This chain links TRBV6-5 with TRBJ1-6, with D unclear. The sample was PBMCs. The TCR comes from a man aged 18 to 30 in good health and CMV-seronegative. The CDR3 DNA is TGTGCCAGCAGCCCGGTCTTGTTATCACCCCTCCACTTT. It is translated as CASSPVLLSPLHF.